A single sample gave rise to the 32 T cell receptor beta chains below, sequenced in a study of blood T cell repertoires in COVID-19. The assay was immunoSEQ multiplex PCR, and TCRdb's table has in-frame clones only and misses some. The sample consists of around 59,000 clones, 80% to 85% of them appearing once. Source material: peripheral blood. These TCRs come from a woman older than 75 with active or convalescent COVID-19.

The gene calls are TRBV5-1 and TRBJ1-2, with D perhaps TRBD1 (6 bases). Trimming removed 2 bases at V and 8 bases at J, with 10 bases between. The CDR3 length is 12 residues. CDR1 is SGHRS and CDR2 is YFSETQ in the germline V gene. This CDR3 reads CASSLNGGGYTF. Written as DNA, the CDR3 is TGCGCCAGCAGCTTAAATGGGGGCGGCTACACCTTC.

This rearrangement joins TRBV6-2 or TRBV6-3 to TRBJ1-2; D gene unclear. Germline CDR1 and CDR2: MNHEY and SVGEGT. Trimming removed 0 bases from V and 8 bases from J, with 10 bases in between. The CDR3 has 13 residues. The CDR3 DNA reads TGTGCCAGCAGTTACTCCCGGTCCGAGGGCTACACCTTC. Protein sequence: CASSYSRSEGYTF.

V gene TRBV7-8 combines with J gene TRBJ1-6, with 8 positions matching TRBD1. V gave up 1 base and J gave up 7 bases; unmatched junction bases: 6. Germline CDR1 SGHVS, CDR2 FQNEAQ. The CDR3 spans 16 residues. CDR3 residues: CASSLVLGQANSPLHF. As DNA, the CDR3 is TGTGCCAGCAGCTTAGTATTGGGACAGGCAAATTCACCCCTCCACTTT.

This chain connects TRBV12-3 or TRBV12-4 to TRBJ2-1, with D tentatively TRBD1 (6 bases). V shed 5 bases and J shed 4 bases, with 9 bases lying between them. This CDR3 comprises 13 residues. CDR3 sequence: CASSLDRYNEQFF. The CDR3 nucleotides are TGTGCCAGCAGTCTCGACAGGTACAATGAGCAGTTCTTC.

This chain links TRBV7-9 with TRBJ1-1; 7 bases are shared with TRBD1. The junction had 4 bases not matched to a gene; V was cut back by 5 bases and J by 4 bases. Germline V CDR1 and CDR2: SEHNR, FQNEAQ (reference sequence). The CDR3 spans 13 residues. CDR3 coding DNA: TGTGCCAGCAGCAAGGCAGGGGGCACTGAAGCTTTCTTT. Its protein product is CASSKAGGTEAFF.

The rearrangement links TRBV4-2 to TRBJ2-1, with 12 bases lining up with TRBD2. The germline V gene encodes CDR1 LGHNA and CDR2 YNFKEQ. This CDR3 is 17 amino acids long. Trimming took 0 bases from V and 8 from J; bases not matched to a gene: 8. This chain's CDR3 is CASSQEWTSGIRDEQFF. The CDR3 DNA reads TGTGCCAGCAGCCAAGAGTGGACTAGCGGGATCAGGGATGAGCAGTTCTTC.

V is TRBV2 and J is TRBJ1-1, with D possibly being TRBD1 (6 bases). V was trimmed by 5 bases and J by 5 bases, leaving 21 bases between them. Germline-derived CDR1 and CDR2 are SNHLY and FYNNEI. The CDR3 extends over 16 amino acids. The CDR3 DNA sequence: TGTGCCAGCAGTACCTCCGGGACAATAACAAATACTGAAGCTTTCTTT. Protein: CASSTSGTITNTEAFF.

The rearrangement links TRBV5-6 to TRBJ1-2; a weak D match, TRBD1 (5 bases). V shed 1 base and J shed 3 bases, with 10 bases lying between them. CDR1 is SGHDT, CDR2 YYEEEE, per germline. This CDR3 is built from 14 residues. In nucleotides, the CDR3 is TGTGCCAGCAGCTTGCACCAGGGCGACTATGGCTACACCTTC. This encodes CASSLHQGDYGYTF.

This chain connects TRBV28 to TRBJ1-2; perhaps TRBD1 as D (5 bases). Deletions cut 6 bases from V and 8 bases from J, with 13 bases between. The germline CDR1 and CDR2 sequences are MDHEN and SYDVKM. CDR3 length equals 12 residues. The DNA for the CDR3 is TGTGCCAGCAGGGGGCCGTTTGGGGGCTACACCTTC. Protein sequence: CASRGPFGGYTF.

The CDR3 DNA sequence: TGTGCCAGCAGCTTAGCGTGGGGACAGGGGTTCGAGCAGTACTTC. This encodes CASSLAWGQGFEQYF. The chain joins TRBV7-2 to TRBJ2-7, with 10 bases that match TRBD1. The CDR3 loop spans 15 amino acids. CDR1 and CDR2 (germline): SGHTA, FQGNSA. V lost 0 bases and J lost 6; bases outside the gene matches: 5.

Many counts were recorded for this clone. This sequence joins TRBV7-2 and TRBJ2-5; TRBD2 agrees at 8 bases. Germline CDR1 SGHTA, CDR2 FQGNSA. The J segment lost 7 bases and the V segment lost 5 bases, leaving 15 bases of the junction unmatched. The CDR3 extends over 16 amino acids. The CDR3 DNA reads as TGTGCCAGCAGCCCCCGGGGGCGGGGGGTTGTCGGGACCCAGTACTTC. Translation gives CASSPRGRGVVGTQYF.

The genes are TRBV20-1 and TRBJ1-1; TRBD1 agrees at 8 bases. V lost 1 base to trimming and J lost 12 bases; unmatched junction nucleotides: 4. CDR3 length equals 11 residues. Germline lookup yields CDR1 DFQATT and CDR2 SNEGSKA (reference sequence). Here the CDR3 reads CSARGQGLTFF. CDR3 bases: TGCAGTGCTAGAGGACAGGGGCTAACTTTCTTT.

The chain combines TRBV7-2 with TRBJ1-2, with D possibly TRBD1 on 6 matching bases. V lost 1 base and J lost 8, with 14 bases in between. In germline, CDR1 is SGHTA, CDR2 FQGNSA. This CDR3 is 14 amino acids long. CDR3 residues: CASSLGPGAMGYTF. CDR3 nucleotide sequence: TGTGCCAGCAGCTTAGGCCCAGGGGCAATGGGCTACACCTTC.

The chain joins TRBV21-1 to TRBJ1-3; the listed D gene, TRBD1, was not tested against the DNA. TRBV21-1 is annotated as a pseudogene. This CDR3 spans 18 amino acids. As DNA, the CDR3 is TGTGCCAGCAGGGACAGGGTTTTCTGGGTAAACTCTGGAAACACCATATATTTT. This translates into CASRDRVFWVNSGNTIYF.

The chain has TRBV24-1 and TRBJ2-5; 10 bases are shared with TRBD2. The CDR3 extends over 16 amino acids. The junction had 2 bases not matched to a gene; V was cut back by 1 base and J by 1 base. Germline loops: CDR1 KGHDR, CDR2 SFDVKD. For the CDR3, the DNA is TGTGCCACCAGTGATTTCAGGACTAGCGGCCAAGAGACCCAGTACTTC. Its translation is CATSDFRTSGQETQYF.

This clone was recorded a few times. The chain links TRBV12-3 or TRBV12-4 to TRBJ1-2; 7 nucleotides line up with TRBD1. V lost 4 bases to trimming and J lost 4 bases; unmatched junction nucleotides: 0. The CDR3 is 12 residues long. The CDR3 nucleotides are TGTGCCAGCAGTTGGGACAGCTATGGCTACACCTTC. It is translated as CASSWDSYGYTF.

This clone was recorded only once. This chain joins TRBV7-8 and TRBJ2-5; TRBD1 agrees at 7 bases. Per the germline V gene, CDR1 is SGHVS and CDR2 is FQNEAQ. The CDR3 is 13 amino acids. V gave up 7 bases and J gave up 5 bases; unmatched junction bases: 7. CDR3 protein: CASKTGTVETQYF. The CDR3 DNA reads TGTGCCAGCAAAACCGGGACAGTCGAGACCCAGTACTTC.

This clone has more than one count but fewer than ten. This chain connects TRBV15 to TRBJ1-3, with 9 bases identical to TRBD1. The CDR3 extends over 17 amino acids. V shed 1 base, J shed 1 base, and the junction held 5 bases outside the gene matches. In germline, CDR1 is LNHNV, CDR2 YYDKDF (reference sequence). For the CDR3, the DNA is TGTGCCACCAGCAGAGGGGACAGGGTGAATTCTGGAAACACCATATATTTT. Translated: CATSRGDRVNSGNTIYF.

This sequence joins TRBV27 and TRBJ1-5; tentative D call: TRBD1 (6 bases). Looked up from germline, CDR1 is MNHEY and CDR2 is SMNVEV (reference sequence). CDR3 length: 16 residues. The V and J ends lost 8 bases and 2 bases respectively, with 19 bases between them. The CDR3 reads CASCRAGEVGNQPQHF. The DNA of the CDR3 is TGTGCCAGCTGCCGAGCAGGGGAAGTAGGCAATCAGCCCCAGCATTTT.

The chain has TRBV13 and TRBJ1-2; no firm D call. Trimming took off 0 bases at V and 2 bases at J, with 10 bases between the two ends. From germline, CDR1 is PRHDT and CDR2 FYEKMQ (reference sequence). This CDR3 comprises 15 residues. The CDR3 DNA is TGTGCCAGCAGCTTAGGGGAAGGAGGAAACTATGGCTACACCTTC. Protein product: CASSLGEGGNYGYTF. Full variable domain (remainder filled in from reference TRBV13 and TRBJ1-2): AAGVIQSPRHLIKEKRETATLKCYPIPRHDTVYWYQQGPGQDPQFLISFYEKMQSDKGSIPDRFSAQQFSDYHSELNMSSLELGDSALYFCASSLGEGGNYGYTFGSGTRLTVV.

This chain uses TRBV4-3 with TRBJ2-4, with D tentatively TRBD1 (6 bases). The CDR3 extends over 18 amino acids. Germline V gene sequence: CDR1 LGHNA, CDR2 YSLEER. Trimming left V 0 bases short and J 2 bases short, with 17 bases between. CDR3 residues: CASSQDSGPGQTKNIQYF. The CDR3 DNA follows: TGCGCCAGCAGCCAAGACAGTGGGCCGGGACAAACCAAAAACATTCAGTACTTC.

Only one count was recorded for this clone. This CDR3 is CASRENSGNQPQHF. DNA of the CDR3: TGTGCCAGCAGGGAAAATAGTGGCAATCAGCCCCAGCATTTT. This chain joins TRBV2 and TRBJ1-5; D uncertain. The germline V gene encodes CDR1 SNHLY and CDR2 FYNNEI. This CDR3 has 14 residues. V lost 6 bases and J lost 2, with 11 bases in between. Combining the CDR3 with reference TRBV2 and TRBJ1-5 gives the whole variable domain EPEVTQTPSHQVTQMGQEVILRCVPISNHLYFYWYRQILGQKVEFLVSFYNNEISEKSEIFDDQFSVERPDGSNFTLKIRSTKLEDSAMYFCASRENSGNQPQHFGDGTRLSIL.

This clone was recorded a few times. The V call is TRBV5-1, the J call TRBJ1-2; 10 bases agree with TRBD1. CDR1 is SGHRS, CDR2 YFSETQ, per germline. The CDR3 consists of 15 residues. V dropped 1 base and J dropped 8; count of bases not matched to a gene: 8. CDR3 protein: CASSLKGTGEGGYTF. Written as DNA, the CDR3 is TGCGCCAGCAGCTTGAAAGGGACAGGGGAGGGCGGCTACACCTTC.

The V call is TRBV3-1 (or the pseudogene TRBV3-2), the J call TRBJ1-1; no reliable D call. Between the trimmed V and J ends, which lost 2 bases and 0 bases, there was a span of 4 bases. This CDR3 comprises 13 residues. Looked up from germline, CDR1 is LGHDT and CDR2 is YNNKEL (reference sequence). The CDR3 is CASSQPMNTEAFF. The CDR3 nucleotides read TGTGCCAGCAGCCAACCTATGAACACTGAAGCTTTCTTT.

V usage is TRBV10-1 and J usage is TRBJ2-5; 9 positions agree with TRBD1. Germline V gene sequence: CDR1 WNHNN, CDR2 SYGVQD (reference sequence). V gave up 6 bases and J gave up 5 bases; unmatched junction bases: 10. CDR3 length: 15 residues. In DNA form, the CDR3 reads TGCGCCAGCAGCGCGGGACAGGGTCTTAGGGAGACCCAGTACTTC. It codes for CASSAGQGLRETQYF.

The J gene is TRBJ2-1, the V gene TRBV5-1; D remains ambiguous. This CDR3 is built from 13 residues. V lost 1 base and J 8 bases, leaving 10 bases between the germline ends. Germline assignment: CDR1 SGHRS and CDR2 YFSETQ. The CDR3 DNA reads TGCGCCAGCAGCTTGATAGTCCCCGATGAGCAGTTCTTC. Its translation: CASSLIVPDEQFF.

The chain recombines TRBV11-2 with TRBJ2-5; weak D call: TRBD1 (6 bases). This CDR3 contains 14 residues. CDR1 and CDR2 (germline): SGHAT, FQNNGV. V lost 1 base and J lost 5, with 11 bases in between. The CDR3 region is CASSLGGGIETQYF. CDR3 bases: TGTGCCAGCAGCTTAGGTGGGGGCATCGAGACCCAGTACTTC.

V gene TRBV15 combines with J gene TRBJ2-3; D is perhaps TRBD1 (6 bases). This CDR3 is built from 12 residues. Germline V gives CDR1 LNHNV, CDR2 YYDKDF (reference sequence). Trimming removed 0 bases from V and 9 bases from J, with 7 bases in between. CDR3 amino acids: CATSRDRGTQYF. The CDR3 nucleotides read TGTGCCACCAGCAGAGATAGGGGGACGCAGTATTTT. The complete variable domain, with remaining parts taken from reference TRBV15 and TRBJ2-3, reads DAMVIQNPRYQVTQFGKPVTLSCSQTLNHNVMYWYQQKSSQAPKLLFHYYDKDFNNEADTPDNFQSRRPNTSFCFLDIRSPGLGDTAMYLCATSRDRGTQYFGPGTRLTVL.

The chain recombines TRBV19 with TRBJ2-1; D gene uncertain. This CDR3 spans 14 amino acids. Trimming pared 0 bases from V and 3 bases from J, leaving 6 bases between. Per the germline V gene, CDR1 is LNHDA and CDR2 is SQIVND (reference sequence). The CDR3 DNA reads TGTGCCAGTAGTATAGACCAGGTCTACAATGAGCAGTTCTTC. It codes for CASSIDQVYNEQFF. Complete variable domain (other parts from reference TRBV19 and TRBJ2-1): DGGITQSPKYLFRKEGQNVTLSCEQNLNHDAMYWYRQDPGQGLRLIYYSQIVNDFQKGDIAEGYSVSREKKESFPLTVTSAQKNPTAFYLCASSIDQVYNEQFFGPGTRLTVL.

The rearrangement links TRBV10-1 to TRBJ2-7; possible D gene TRBD1, 8 bases. V was shortened by 3 bases and J by 0 bases, with 15 bases between the two germline ends. This CDR3 region has 16 residues. Looked up from germline, CDR1 is WNHNN and CDR2 is SYGVQD (reference sequence). This CDR3 is CASSDRGDRSSYEQYF. DNA of the CDR3: TGCGCCAGCAGTGACCGGGGGGACAGGAGCTCCTACGAGCAGTACTTC.

The chain joins TRBV2 to TRBJ1-6; D call uncertain. Germline V gene lookup returns CDR1 SNHLY and CDR2 FYNNEI. Deletions cut 7 bases from V and 9 bases from J, with 19 bases between. The CDR3 sequence is 15 residues long. The CDR3 DNA is TGTGCCAGCACCTCGGACTCCCAAGGAGGTTCACCCCTCCACTTT. Protein product: CASTSDSQGGSPLHF.

This chain uses TRBV5-1 with TRBJ1-6; unclear D gene. Trimming took 1 base from V and 7 from J, leaving 12 bases between them. From germline, CDR1 is SGHRS and CDR2 YFSETQ. The CDR3 length is 15 residues. DNA of the CDR3: TGCGCCAGCAGCTTGTTGAATCACCAGAATTCACCCCTCCACTTT. Translated, it gives CASSLLNHQNSPLHF. Supplemented by reference TRBV5-1 and TRBJ1-6, the full variable domain reads KAGVTQTPRYLIKTRGQQVTLSCSPISGHRSVSWYQQTPGQGLQFLFEYFSETQRNKGNFPGRFSGRQFSNSRSEMNVSTLELGDSALYLCASSLLNHQNSPLHFGNGTRLTVT.